A single sample gave rise to the 4 T cell receptor beta chains below, sequenced in a study of cytomegalovirus exposure and HLA in healthy donors. 60 Vbeta and 13 Jbeta primers were used in PCR. Profiling relied on immunoSEQ multiplex PCR, and the TCRdb table lists in-frame clones only, not all of them. The profile shows 150,000 to 200,000 clones, approximately 82% of them singletons. Material: PBMCs. These receptors all stem from a woman aged 25 to 45 in good health and CMV-seronegative.

This clone has only a few counts. The chain couples TRBV28 to TRBJ1-3; D not resolved. The V end lost 1 base, the J end lost 0 bases, and 13 bases lay between the germline ends. The length of the CDR3 is 17 residues. CDR1 and CDR2 from the germline V gene are MDHEN and SYDVKM. In DNA, the CDR3 is TGTGCCAGCAGTTTATTCAACCTCGTGAGCTCTGGAAACACCATATATTTT. Amino acids: CASSLFNLVSSGNTIYF.

This chain links TRBV5-8 with TRBJ2-7, with D perhaps matching TRBD2 (6 bases). The ends were cut back, 0 bases at V and 7 bases at J, with 17 bases in the middle. CDR3 length equals 15 residues. Germline loops: CDR1 SGHTS, CDR2 YDEGEE. The CDR3 is CASSLGAGTYAEQYF. The CDR3 region has the DNA TGTGCCAGCAGCTTGGGGGCGGGGACCTACGCGGAGCAGTACTTC.

The J gene is TRBJ2-3, the V gene TRBV29-1; D is uncertain. Trimming stripped 5 bases from V and 1 base from J, with 13 bases between. This CDR3 has 14 amino acids. Germline CDR1 reads SQVTM; CDR2 reads ANQGSEA. CDR3: CSVSRPLGTDTQYF. The CDR3 DNA follows: TGCAGCGTTAGCCGTCCACTCGGCACAGATACGCAGTATTTT.

The rearrangement links TRBV18 to TRBJ2-1, with TRBD2 as a possible D gene (5 bases). Trimming removed 6 bases from V and 8 bases from J, with 17 bases in between. The CDR3 is 14 amino acids. Germline V gives CDR1 KGHSH, CDR2 LQKENI. Written as DNA, the CDR3 is TGTGCCAGCTCGCGCTCCGGGATTAAGGATGAGCAGTTCTTC. It specifies CASSRSGIKDEQFF. The whole variable domain, filled in from reference TRBV18 and TRBJ2-1, reads NAGVMQNPRHLVRRRGQEARLRCSPMKGHSHVYWYRQLPEEGLKFMVYLQKENIIDESGMPKERFSAEFPKEGPSILRIQQVVRGDSAAYFCASSRSGIKDEQFFGPGTRLTVL.